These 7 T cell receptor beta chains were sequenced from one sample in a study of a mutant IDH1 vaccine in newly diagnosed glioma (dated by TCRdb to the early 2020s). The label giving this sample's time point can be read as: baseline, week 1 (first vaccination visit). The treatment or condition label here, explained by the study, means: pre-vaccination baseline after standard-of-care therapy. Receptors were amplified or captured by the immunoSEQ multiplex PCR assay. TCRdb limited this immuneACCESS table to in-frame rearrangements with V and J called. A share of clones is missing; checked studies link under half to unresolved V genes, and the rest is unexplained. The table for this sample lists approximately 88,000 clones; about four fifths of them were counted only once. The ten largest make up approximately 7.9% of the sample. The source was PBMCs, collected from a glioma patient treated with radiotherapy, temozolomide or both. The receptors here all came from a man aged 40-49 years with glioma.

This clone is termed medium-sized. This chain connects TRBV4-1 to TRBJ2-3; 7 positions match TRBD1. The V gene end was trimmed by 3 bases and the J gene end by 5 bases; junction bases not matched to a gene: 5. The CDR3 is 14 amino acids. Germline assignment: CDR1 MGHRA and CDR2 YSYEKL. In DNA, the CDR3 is TGCGCCAGCAGCCATACAGGGGCGGGAGATACGCAGTATTTT. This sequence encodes CASSHTGAGDTQYF.

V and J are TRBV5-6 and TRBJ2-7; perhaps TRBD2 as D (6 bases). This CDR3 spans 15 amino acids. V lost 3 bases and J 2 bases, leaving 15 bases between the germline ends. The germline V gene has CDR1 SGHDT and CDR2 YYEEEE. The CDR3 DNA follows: TGTGCCAGCAGCTCCGGGACTTTATACCCCTACGAGCAGTACTTC. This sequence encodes CASSSGTLYPYEQYF.

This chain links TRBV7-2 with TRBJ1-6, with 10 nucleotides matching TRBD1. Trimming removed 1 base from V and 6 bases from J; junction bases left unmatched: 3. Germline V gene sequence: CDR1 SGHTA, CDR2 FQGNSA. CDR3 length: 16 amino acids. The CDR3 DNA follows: TGTGCCAGCAGCTTAGTGGACAGGGGGTTTAATTCACCCCTCCACTTT. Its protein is CASSLVDRGFNSPLHF.

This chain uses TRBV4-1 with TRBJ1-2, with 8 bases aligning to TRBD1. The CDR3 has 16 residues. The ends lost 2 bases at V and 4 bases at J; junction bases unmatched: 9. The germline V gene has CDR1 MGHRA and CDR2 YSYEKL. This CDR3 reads CASSQIRGLTGYGYTF. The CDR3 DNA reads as TGCGCCAGCAGCCAAATCAGGGGGCTTACGGGCTATGGCTACACCTTC.

As DNA, the CDR3 is TGTGCCAGCAGGACAGGGGGATCCAATCAGCCCCAGCATTTT. Amino acid sequence: CASRTGGSNQPQHF. This chain joins TRBV6-6 and TRBJ1-5; 9 positions match TRBD1. Germline V CDR1 and CDR2: MNHNY, SVGAGI (reference sequence). With V trimmed by 6 bases and J by 3 bases, 3 bases remained unmatched. The CDR3 is 14 residues long.

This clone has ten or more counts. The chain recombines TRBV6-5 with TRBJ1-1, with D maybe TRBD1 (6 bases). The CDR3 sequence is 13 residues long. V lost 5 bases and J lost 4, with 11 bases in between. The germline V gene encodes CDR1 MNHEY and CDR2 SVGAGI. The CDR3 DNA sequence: TGTGCCAGCAGTATAGGGGGGACCACTGAAGCTTTCTTT. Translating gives CASSIGGTTEAFF.

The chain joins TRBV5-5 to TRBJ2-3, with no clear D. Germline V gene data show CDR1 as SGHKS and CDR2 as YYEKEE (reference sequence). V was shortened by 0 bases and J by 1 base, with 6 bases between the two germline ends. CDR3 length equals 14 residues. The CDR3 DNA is TGTGCCAGCAGCTTGGGACGAGGCACAGATACGCAGTATTTT. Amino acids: CASSLGRGTDTQYF.